This T cell receptor beta chain was sequenced in a study of blood T cell repertoires in COVID-19. Background on the study: The United States, Italy and Spain supplied acute and convalescent COVID-19 samples. PBMCs, B-cell-depleted T cells, or T cells were the source of the cDNA or gDNA that made up the material.

As handled by the study authors: Amplification with reference gene primers provided the estimates of nucleated cell counts. Some clones are missing from TCRdb's copy, which holds only in-frame ones; the method was immunoSEQ multiplex PCR. The V and J calls and clone size were taken over from that table, and D and trimming were inferred from the DNA. The sample lists 440,000 or so clones, about 91% occurring once. With V trimmed by 7 bases and J by 4 bases, 12 bases remained unmatched. The germline gives CDR1 SGHRS, CDR2 YFSETQ. The CDR3 contains 15 residues. Enrolment of Seattle patients took place during active infection, and they were followed longitudinally.

The clonotype originates from a woman in her thirties or forties with COVID-19, enrolled during active disease. Sequencing input: peripheral blood. The rearrangement joins TRBV5-1 to TRBJ2-3, with TRBD1 identical over 7 bases. The CDR3 here is CASGKTGIGADTQYF. CDR3 DNA: TGCGCCAGCGGTAAGACAGGGATAGGGGCAGATACGCAGTATTTT.